Below, 25 T cell receptor beta chains from the same sample are listed, as sequenced in a study of cytomegalovirus exposure and HLA in healthy donors. Primers included in the PCR were 60 Vbeta and 13 Jbeta primers. The repertoire was sequenced with immunoSEQ multiplex PCR; TCRdb's copy has only in-frame clones and lacks some. The table records about 150,000 clones, about 80% of them present only once. What was sequenced was PBMCs. The receptors were sampled from a woman aged 25 to 39 in good health and CMV-seronegative.

The chain joins TRBV6-5 to TRBJ2-5; 7 positions match TRBD2. CDR1 and CDR2 from the germline V gene are MNHEY and SVGAGI. This CDR3 contains 13 residues. V trimming: 5 bases; J trimming: 5 bases; junction bases outside the gene matches: 5. The CDR3 loop is CASSPGLGETQYF. Here the CDR3 DNA reads TGTGCCAGCAGTCCCGGACTAGGCGAGACCCAGTACTTC.

In its sample, this clone was seen once. For the CDR3, the DNA is TGTGCCAGCAGCTCGGAGGGCGGCACTACCTACGAGCAGTACTTC. This translates into CASSSEGGTTYEQYF. The J gene is TRBJ2-7, the V gene TRBV5-6; tentatively, D is TRBD2 (6 bases). With 3 bases removed from V and 2 bases from J, the gap between germline ends came to 15 bases. The germline CDR1 and CDR2 sequences are SGHDT and YYEEEE. CDR3 length: 15 residues.

This clone was detected a few times. The chain carries TRBV10-1 and TRBJ2-7; TRBD1 agrees at 7 bases. Germline V gives CDR1 WNHNN, CDR2 SYGVQD (reference sequence). Germline trimming cut 0 bases from V and 7 bases from J; bases unmatched to any gene: 18. The CDR3 runs to 18 residues. CDR3 in DNA: TGCGCCAGCAGTGAGTCGACTATCTTCAGGGGGACGTTTGAAGAGCAGTACTTC. Translation: CASSESTIFRGTFEEQYF.

The V call is TRBV4-1, the J call TRBJ1-3, with TRBD1 as a possible D gene (6 bases). CDR1 and CDR2 from the germline V gene are MGHRA and YSYEKL. The length of the CDR3 is 15 residues. V was clipped by 4 bases and J by 3 bases, with 13 bases between them. As DNA, the CDR3 is TGCGCCAGCAGCCCTCGAGGGGGAGATGGAAACACCATATATTTT. Encoded protein: CASSPRGGDGNTIYF.

Notes on this clone: At the DNA level, this CDR3 is encoded by other sequences in the same sample as well. The chain couples TRBV5-1 to TRBJ1-1, with a possible D match to TRBD1 (5 bases). In germline, CDR1 is SGHRS, CDR2 YFSETQ. The CDR3 runs 13 residues. V gave up 0 bases and J gave up 5 bases, with 8 bases separating them. The CDR3 reads CASSLGGGTEAFF. The DNA for the CDR3 is TGCGCCAGCAGCTTGGGCGGGGGGACTGAAGCTTTCTTT.

The chain carries TRBV30 and TRBJ2-7; TRBD1 is a possible D gene (8 bases). Trimming stripped 4 bases from V and 3 bases from J, with 10 bases between. CDR3 length: 12 amino acids. Germline assignment: CDR1 GTSNPN and CDR2 SVGIG (reference sequence). The CDR3 coding sequence is TGTGCCTGGAACAGGGGGGGCTACGAGCAGTACTTC. This gives the protein CAWNRGGYEQYF.

This chain joins TRBV14 and TRBJ1-1, with 7 bases lining up with TRBD1. The germline gives CDR1 SGHDN, CDR2 FVKESK. V shed 1 base, J shed 11 bases, and the junction held 16 bases outside the gene matches. The CDR3 spans 16 residues. The CDR3 is CASSQGPGTVTPRAFF. The CDR3 DNA reads as TGTGCCAGCAGCCAAGGACCCGGGACAGTCACCCCCCGGGCTTTCTTT. Based on the CDR3 plus reference TRBV14 and TRBJ1-1, the full variable domain is EAGVTQFPSHSVIEKGQTVTLRCDPISGHDNLYWYRRVMGKEIKFLLHFVKESKQDESGMPNNRFLAERTGGTYSTLKVQPAELEDSGVYFCASSQGPGTVTPRAFFGQGTRLTVV.

The V gene is TRBV15, the J gene TRBJ2-1, with TRBD2 matching 13 bases. J lost 10 bases, V lost 3 bases, and 3 bases had no gene match. Germline loops: CDR1 LNHNV, CDR2 YYDKDF (reference sequence). The CDR3 totals 14 residues. The CDR3 DNA is TGTGCCACCAGCAGGTCGACTAGCGGGGGGGAGCAGTTCTTC. The encoded protein is CATSRSTSGGEQFF.

This chain connects TRBV29-1 to TRBJ2-7, with D possibly TRBD1 on 5 matching bases. Germline V gives CDR1 SQVTM, CDR2 ANQGSEA. The CDR3 runs 11 residues. V was cut by 4 bases and J by 1 base, with 5 bases left in between. Here the CDR3 reads CSVGTSYEQYF. CDR3 DNA sequence: TGCAGCGTTGGGACATCCTACGAGCAGTACTTC.

The J gene is TRBJ1-4, the V gene TRBV5-5, with TRBD1 matching 11 bases. Unmatched junction bases numbered 1, after V lost 4 bases and J lost 5 bases. The CDR3 length is 14 residues. Germline V gene lookup returns CDR1 SGHKS and CDR2 YYEKEE (reference sequence). The CDR3 sequence is CASSGTGGNEKLFF. The CDR3, as DNA: TGTGCCAGCAGCGGGACAGGGGGGAATGAAAAACTGTTTTTT. The variable domain in full, with the rest retrieved from reference TRBV5-5 and TRBJ1-4, is DAGVTQSPTHLIKTRGQQVTLRCSPISGHKSVSWYQQVLGQGPQFIFQYYEKEERGRGNFPDRFSARQFPNYSSELNVNALLLGDSALYLCASSGTGGNEKLFFGSGTQLSVL.

The chain combines TRBV14 with TRBJ1-1; D is unresolved. This CDR3 comprises 14 residues. V dropped 4 bases and J dropped 1 base, with 10 bases sitting between them. Looked up from germline, CDR1 is SGHDN and CDR2 is FVKESK. The DNA for the CDR3 is TGTGCCAGCAGCCTCACAACGGGGAACACTGAAGCTTTCTTT. It yields the protein CASSLTTGNTEAFF.

The gene calls are TRBV5-6 and TRBJ2-7; the D gene is possibly TRBD2 (5 bases). Trimming took 1 base from V and 11 from J, leaving 10 bases between them. Germline assignment: CDR1 SGHDT and CDR2 YYEEEE. The CDR3 contains 11 residues. The CDR3: CASSLQKEEYF. CDR3 DNA sequence: TGTGCCAGCAGCTTGCAGAAGGAGGAGTACTTC.

The chain couples TRBV4-1 to TRBJ1-1; D is perhaps TRBD1 (6 bases). Germline CDR1 MGHRA, CDR2 YSYEKL. Trimming removed 0 bases from V and 5 bases from J, with 10 bases in between. The length of the CDR3 is 14 residues. The CDR3 loop reads CASSQDEGGTEAFF. CDR3 coding DNA: TGCGCCAGCAGCCAAGACGAAGGGGGTACTGAAGCTTTCTTT.

This clone was seen a few times. Other DNA variants within this sample encode the same CDR3. The chain combines TRBV27 with TRBJ2-5; TRBD2 aligns across 8 bases. With V trimmed by 6 bases and J by 2 bases, 2 bases remained unmatched. Germline V gives CDR1 MNHEY, CDR2 SMNVEV (reference sequence). This CDR3 spans 13 amino acids. The CDR3 sequence is CASRTSGQETQYF. CDR3 sequence (DNA): TGTGCCAGCAGAACTAGCGGACAAGAGACCCAGTACTTC.

This clone has a handful of counts. The rearrangement joins TRBV2 to TRBJ2-4; 7 bases fit TRBD2. The germline V gene has CDR1 SNHLY and CDR2 FYNNEI. CDR3 length: 16 amino acids. V gave up 6 bases and J gave up 6 bases; unmatched junction bases: 14. In nucleotides, the CDR3 is TGTGCCAGCAGACCAAGGCTTGCTAGCGGTGGAAACATTCAGTACTTC. This translates into CASRPRLASGGNIQYF.

The rearrangement joins TRBV27 to TRBJ1-5, with D unresolved. Germline V gene data show CDR1 as MNHEY and CDR2 as SMNVEV (reference sequence). Deletions cut 3 bases from V and 7 bases from J, with 10 bases between. The CDR3 covers 13 residues. CDR3: CASSFGGQQPQHF. For the CDR3, the DNA is TGTGCCAGCAGTTTTGGAGGGCAACAGCCCCAGCATTTT.

The table lists this clone with a few counts. V is TRBV20-1 and J is TRBJ1-2; D is undetermined. V dropped 6 bases and J dropped 8 bases, with 13 bases sitting between them. The CDR3 totals 11 residues. Germline values: CDR1 DFQATT, CDR2 SNEGSKA (reference sequence). CDR3 loop: CSALDYLGYTF. As DNA, the CDR3 is TGCAGTGCCCTGGACTACCTCGGCTACACCTTC.

This sequence joins TRBV11-2 and TRBJ1-4; the D gene is possibly TRBD1 (5 bases). The germline CDR1 and CDR2 sequences are SGHAT and FQNNGV. Trimming left V 7 bases short and J 7 bases short, with 13 bases between. CDR3 size: 13 residues. CDR3 in amino acids: CASNSGLREKLFF. Here the CDR3 DNA reads TGTGCCAGCAACTCAGGGTTGCGTGAAAAACTGTTTTTT.

This clone was seen only once. V gene TRBV30 combines with J gene TRBJ1-2, with D maybe TRBD1 (6 bases). The CDR3 extends over 16 amino acids. The germline V gene encodes CDR1 GTSNPN and CDR2 SVGIG (reference sequence). V lost 3 bases and J 5 bases, leaving 22 bases between the germline ends. For the CDR3, the DNA is TGTGCCTGGAGAGGTCCCCGGGGGGCAGGAGGATATGGCTACACCTTC. Its protein product is CAWRGPRGAGGYGYTF. The complete variable domain, with remaining parts taken from reference TRBV30 and TRBJ1-2, reads SQTIHQWPATLVQPVGSPLSLECTVEGTSNPNLYWYRQAAGRGLQLLFYSVGIGQISSEVPQNLSASRPQDRQFILSSKKLLLSDSGFYLCAWRGPRGAGGYGYTFGSGTRLTVV.

V is TRBV5-1 and J is TRBJ2-1; D possibly corresponds to TRBD2 (6 bases). Germline CDR1 and CDR2: SGHRS and YFSETQ. V was trimmed by 1 base and J by 3 bases, leaving 8 bases between them. The CDR3 spans 14 residues. The CDR3 here is CASSLRRDYNEQFF. The CDR3 DNA follows: TGCGCCAGCAGCTTGAGGAGGGACTACAATGAGCAGTTCTTC.

For the CDR3, the DNA is TGTGCCAGCTCACCGGGAGTCGCAACTAATGAAAAACTGTTTTTT. Its translation: CASSPGVATNEKLFF. The gene calls are TRBV18 and TRBJ1-4, with D unresolved. The CDR3 has 15 residues. The germline V and J ends were trimmed by 3 bases and 0 bases, with 8 bases remaining between them. Germline V gene sequence: CDR1 KGHSH, CDR2 LQKENI.

Comment on this clone: One junction end disagrees with the germline gene, perhaps due to a read error. V usage is TRBV7-9 and J usage is TRBJ2-7, with D possibly matching TRBD2 (7 bases). This CDR3 is 18 amino acids long. CDR1 and CDR2 from the germline V gene are SEHNR and FQNEAQ (reference sequence). The CDR3 protein is CSSSFGGRRGGRAYEQYF. CDR3 sequence (DNA): TGTTCCAGCAGCTTCGGGGGACGTAGGGGGGGACGGGCGTACGAGCAGTACTTC.

The rearrangement uses TRBV27 and TRBJ2-3, with 15 bases aligning to TRBD2. The length of the CDR3 is 16 residues. V gave up 3 bases and J gave up 4 bases; unmatched junction bases: 2. Per germline, CDR1 MNHEY and CDR2 SMNVEV (reference sequence). CDR3 nucleotides: TGTGCCAGCAGTTTTTGGACTAGCGGGGGGGCAGATACGCAGTATTTT. Its protein product is CASSFWTSGGADTQYF.

This sequence joins TRBV6-5 and TRBJ2-7, with TRBD1 as a possible D gene (6 bases). The CDR3 sequence is 12 residues long. Germline CDR1 reads MNHEY; CDR2 reads SVGAGI. Trimming removed 6 bases from V and 5 bases from J, with 11 bases in between. The CDR3 protein is CASSPGVDEQYF. CDR3 bases: TGTGCCAGCAGCCCAGGGGTGGACGAGCAGTACTTC.

The chain recombines TRBV7-8 with TRBJ1-3; 7 positions match TRBD1. V shed 3 bases, J shed 1 base, and the junction held 6 bases outside the gene matches. CDR1 SGHVS and CDR2 FQNEAQ come from the germline V gene. The CDR3 length is 16 residues. The CDR3 loop reads CASSFRQGRSGNTIYF. CDR3 nucleotides: TGTGCCAGCAGCTTTCGACAGGGCCGTTCTGGAAACACCATATATTTT.